Below, 22 T cell receptor beta chains from the same sample are listed, as sequenced in a study of neurological immune-mediated disorders. In TCRdb, the 5' RACE reads were re-called with MiXCR into one record per CDR3 protein. The sample lists 31,000 or so distinct CDR3 sequences, approximately 4.5% occurring once. The material sequenced was PBMCs. These receptors all come from a young man in good health.

This clonotype was detected many times. The chain carries TRBV19 and TRBJ2-3, with a weak D call TRBD2 (6 bases). The V end lost 7 bases, the J end lost 5 bases, and 25 bases lay between the germline ends. CDR1 and CDR2 from the germline V gene are LNHDA and SQIVND (reference sequence). CDR3 size: 17 residues. The CDR3: CASTTAGGWVIGDTQYF. The CDR3 DNA reads TGTGCCAGTACCACCGCCGGGGGATGGGTTATTGGAGATACGCAGTATTTT.

This clonotype has a count of ten or more. This chain links TRBV5-1 with TRBJ2-7; 8 nucleotides agree with TRBD2. CDR1 is SGHRS, CDR2 YFSETQ, per germline. This CDR3 has 15 residues. V lost 0 bases, J lost 6 bases, and 8 bases stayed unmatched. The CDR3 loop is CASSLGRGGAGEQYF. CDR3 nucleotides: TGCGCCAGCAGCTTGGGACGGGGGGGTGCGGGCGAGCAGTACTTC.

V usage is TRBV10-3 and J usage is TRBJ1-1; no clear D gene. CDR1 is ENHRY, CDR2 SYGVKD, per germline. This CDR3 has 13 amino acids. The V gene lost 8 bases and the J gene lost 0 bases, with 10 bases spanning the gap. CDR3 coding DNA: TGTGCCATCGAATCACAGCTGAACACTGAAGCTTTCTTT. As protein: CAIESQLNTEAFF.

This clonotype has a count of ten or more. The genes are TRBV5-1 and TRBJ1-1; maybe TRBD1 (6 bases). The germline V gene has CDR1 SGHRS and CDR2 YFSETQ. The CDR3 contains 14 residues. The V gene lost 4 bases and the J gene lost 1 base, with 11 bases spanning the gap. The CDR3 here is CASSVQGGNTEAFF. The CDR3 DNA is TGCGCCAGCAGCGTCCAAGGGGGGAACACTGAAGCTTTCTTT.

DNA for the CDR3: TGTGCCAGCATGACAGGGGGGCGGACCGGGGAGCTGTTTTTT. Translating gives CASMTGGRTGELFF. This rearrangement joins TRBV2 to TRBJ2-2; TRBD1 aligns across 9 bases. Germline V gives CDR1 SNHLY, CDR2 FYNNEI. The CDR3 has 14 amino acids. V shed 7 bases and J 5 bases; nucleotides not matched to a gene: 5.

By sample fraction, this clonotype is medium-sized (0.01 to 0.1%). CDR3 loop: CSAGAVEPRETQYF. The CDR3 DNA follows: TGCAGTGCCGGAGCGGTCGAACCGAGGGAGACCCAGTACTTC. The rearrangement links TRBV20-1 to TRBJ2-5; TRBD2 is a possible D gene (5 bases). This CDR3 has 14 amino acids. The V end was cut by 6 bases, the J end by 5 bases, with 19 bases between. Looked up from germline, CDR1 is DFQATT and CDR2 is SNEGSKA (reference sequence).

This clonotype appeared many times. This sequence joins TRBV4-3 and TRBJ2-2, with D possibly being TRBD1 (6 bases). The germline CDR1 and CDR2 sequences are LGHNA and YSLEER. The CDR3 is 15 residues long. V was cut by 3 bases and J by 1 base, with 9 bases left in between. Here the CDR3 DNA reads TGCGCCAGCAGCCACGGACAGCGGAACACCGGGGAGCTGTTTTTT. It translates to CASSHGQRNTGELFF.

At least ten counts were recorded for this clonotype. This chain joins TRBV7-2 and TRBJ2-7, with 8 bases identical to TRBD1. Losses at the gene ends were 5 bases for V and 3 bases for J; bases not matched to a gene: 18. The germline CDR1 and CDR2 sequences are SGHTA and FQGNSA. This CDR3 spans 18 amino acids. The CDR3 DNA reads as TGTGCCAGCAGCCAAAACCTTCCCGGACAGGGTAAACACTACGAGCAGTACTTC. It codes for CASSQNLPGQGKHYEQYF. Together with reference TRBV7-2 and TRBJ2-7, the CDR3 gives the full variable domain: GAGVSQSPSNKVTEKGKDVELRCDPISGHTALYWYRQSLGQGLEFLIYFQGNSAPDKSGLPSDRFSAERTGGSVSTLTIQRTQQEDSAVYLCASSQNLPGQGKHYEQYFGPGTRLTVT.

This clonotype was seen a handful of times. The V call is TRBV20-1, the J call TRBJ1-6, with D unresolved. The CDR3 has 12 amino acids. V lost 5 bases and J 7 bases, leaving 9 bases between the germline ends. CDR1 DFQATT and CDR2 SNEGSKA come from the germline V gene (reference sequence). The CDR3: CSAPRFNSPLHF. CDR3 nucleotides: TGCAGTGCTCCAAGGTTCAATTCACCCCTCCACTTT.

In its sample, this clonotype was seen many times. The rearrangement uses TRBV5-1 and TRBJ2-5; 12 bases map to TRBD2. With 0 bases clipped from V and 2 bases from J, the junction kept 8 bases outside the gene matches. Germline V gene sequence: CDR1 SGHRS, CDR2 YFSETQ. CDR3 size: 18 residues. The CDR3 DNA sequence: TGCGCCAGCAGCTTGGAGGCTAGCGGGGGGGCGGCGCAAGAGACCCAGTACTTC. Its translation: CASSLEASGGAAQETQYF.

This clonotype was recorded a few times. The V and J genes are TRBV19 and TRBJ2-7; D is perhaps TRBD1 (6 bases). Germline V gene sequence: CDR1 LNHDA, CDR2 SQIVND (reference sequence). V lost 5 bases, J lost 5 bases, and 16 bases lay in between. The CDR3 spans 14 residues. CDR3 nucleotides: TGTGCCAGTAGTCCCCTTTGGCAGGGGAACGAGCAGTACTTC. Amino acid sequence: CASSPLWQGNEQYF.

This clonotype was recorded at least ten times. The genes are TRBV29-1 and TRBJ2-1; possibly TRBD2 for D (5 bases). The CDR3 is 11 residues long. CDR1 is SQVTM and CDR2 is ANQGSEA in the germline V gene. The V and J ends lost 3 bases and 7 bases respectively, with 7 bases between them. The CDR3: CSVEPGNEQFF. The CDR3 DNA sequence: TGCAGCGTTGAGCCGGGGAATGAGCAGTTCTTC.

A word on this clonotype: The conserved final phenylalanine or tryptophan is absent from the CDR3, which likely points to a read error. The genes are TRBV11-2 and TRBJ2-1; D unresolved. The germline CDR1 and CDR2 sequences are SGHAT and FQNNGV. This CDR3 is built from 12 residues. Trimming removed 5 bases at V and 10 bases at J, with 12 bases between. The CDR3 nucleotides read TGTGCCAGCAGCCCTGGTTTTCTCGAGCAGTTCTCC. Protein sequence: CASSPGFLEQFS.

Ten or more counts support this clonotype. The chain links TRBV6-4 to TRBJ2-4, with D possibly matching TRBD2 (5 bases). This CDR3 spans 17 amino acids. Trimming removed 5 bases from V and 3 bases from J, with 20 bases in between. Germline loops: CDR1 MRHNA, CDR2 SNTAGT. CDR3 sequence (DNA): TGTGCCAGCAGTAGTAAGAAAGCTCCGGAGGACAAAAACATTCAGTACTTC. It specifies CASSSKKAPEDKNIQYF.

At least ten counts were recorded for this clonotype. The rearrangement uses TRBV10-3 and TRBJ1-6; 8 bases agree with TRBD1. The CDR3 spans 14 residues. Germline trimming cut 5 bases from V and 9 bases from J; bases unmatched to any gene: 6. Germline CDR1 and CDR2: ENHRY and SYGVKD. The CDR3: CAISIQGTGSPLHF. The DNA of the CDR3 is TGTGCCATCAGTATACAGGGGACAGGTTCACCCCTCCACTTT.

In this sample, this clonotype turned up many times. The gene calls are TRBV5-1 and TRBJ2-5, with D unclear. V lost 0 bases to trimming and J lost 5 bases, with 11 bases between them. This CDR3 region has 14 residues. The germline V gene encodes CDR1 SGHRS and CDR2 YFSETQ. DNA of the CDR3: TGCGCCAGCAGCTTGGGTCCGGTGGAGGAGACCCAGTACTTC. This sequence encodes CASSLGPVEETQYF.

The sample holds many counts of this clonotype. CDR3 DNA sequence: TGTGCCAGCAGCTTGTTCGGACAGATGAGCTCCTACGAGCAGTACTTC. Translation gives CASSLFGQMSSYEQYF. V gene TRBV5-6 combines with J gene TRBJ2-7; weak D call: TRBD1 (6 bases). The V end was cut by 1 base, the J end by 0 bases, with 14 bases between. Germline V gene data show CDR1 as SGHDT and CDR2 as YYEEEE. This CDR3 is 16 amino acids long.

This clonotype appeared many times. In nucleotides, the CDR3 is TGTGCCAGCAGTTTAAGACAGGGAGGGTATGGCTACACCTTC. This encodes CASSLRQGGYGYTF. This chain uses TRBV6-5 with TRBJ1-2; 7 positions agree with TRBD1. CDR1 and CDR2 (germline): MNHEY, SVGAGI. The CDR3 totals 14 residues. V trimming: 4 bases; J trimming: 5 bases; junction bases outside the gene matches: 7.

With respect to this clonotype: A much larger clone is a single base away; this may be a read error. This chain joins TRBV5-6 and TRBJ1-5, with unresolved D. V was cut by 5 bases and J by 0 bases, with 12 bases left in between. Germline V gene lookup returns CDR1 SGHDT and CDR2 YYEEEE. This CDR3 comprises 15 residues. The CDR3 DNA reads as TGTGCCAGCAGTCCCAACACAGATAGCAATCAGCCCCAGCATTTT. Translating gives CASSPNTDSNQPQHF.

This clonotype was seen ten or more times. The rearrangement joins TRBV7-9 to TRBJ1-2, with D possibly being TRBD1 (6 bases). The V end lost 5 bases, the J end lost 5 bases, and 18 bases lay between the germline ends. CDR1 and CDR2 from the germline V gene are SEHNR and FQNEAQ (reference sequence). This CDR3 has 15 amino acids. The CDR3 loop is CASSTQPGGRYGYTF. The CDR3 nucleotides are TGTGCCAGCAGCACCCAACCGGGGGGGCGGTATGGCTACACCTTC. The variable domain in full, completed from reference TRBV7-9 and TRBJ1-2, reads DTGVSQNPRHKITKRGQNVTFRCDPISEHNRLYWYRQTLGQGPEFLTYFQNEAQLEKSRLLSDRFSAERPKGSFSTLEIQRTEQGDSAMYLCASSTQPGGRYGYTFGSGTRLTVV.

With respect to this clonotype: This could be a read error, since a much larger clone is one nucleotide away. This rearrangement joins TRBV30 to TRBJ2-1, with 8 bases matching TRBD1. Germline trimming cut 2 bases from V and 10 bases from J; bases unmatched to any gene: 7. The CDR3 length is 13 residues. Germline loops: CDR1 GTSNPN, CDR2 SVGIG (reference sequence). The CDR3 region has the DNA TGTGCCTGGAGTACAGGACAGGGCGACGAGCAGTTCTTC. Its translation is CAWSTGQGDEQFF.

This clonotype was observed many times. The chain uses TRBV11-1 and TRBJ2-3; no reliable D call. CDR1 SGHAT and CDR2 FQDESV come from the germline V gene (reference sequence). V lost 4 bases and J lost 0, with 11 bases in between. The CDR3 is 15 residues long. The CDR3: CASSSGRISTDTQYF. The CDR3 region has the DNA TGTGCCAGCAGCTCCGGACGGATAAGCACAGATACGCAGTATTTT.